Shown below are 32 T cell receptor beta chains from a single sample sequenced in a study of regulatory T cells in long-lasting Graves disease. Libraries of TCR beta came from iRepertoire HTBI primers plus Arm-PCR of CDR3 regions. TCRdb reanalysed the multiplex PCR reads using MiXCR and keeps one entry per CDR3 protein. Among approximately 270,000 distinct CDR3 sequences listed, 15% to 20% were seen once. Time point defined: newly diagnosed GD, antithyroid drugs for less than 3 months. With RNA extracted from PBMCs as input, the TCR library was made. The sample also formed part of further work on T cells in Graves' hyperthyroidism and ophthalmopathy.

Material: peripheral blood mononuclear cells (PBMCs), obtained at new diagnosis, from a patient treated with antithyroid drugs. The receptor set was obtained from a woman between 25 and 40 years old with Graves disease.

This clonotype was counted many times. This chain connects TRBV7-9 to TRBJ1-2; D call uncertain. Germline CDR1 is SEHNR and CDR2 is FQNEAQ (reference sequence). Between the trimmed V and J ends, which lost 5 bases and 0 bases, there was a span of 16 bases. There are 16 residues in the CDR3. The CDR3 DNA reads TGTGCCAGCAGCCTCCAATCGGAGGGAGCTAACTATGGCTACACCTTC. Encoded protein: CASSLQSEGANYGYTF.

Concerning this clonotype itself: In this CDR3 the conserved last residue, phenylalanine or tryptophan, is missing, so a read error is likely. V usage is TRBV11-2 and J usage is TRBJ1-1; D is possibly TRBD1 (5 bases). Germline V gives CDR1 SGHAT, CDR2 FQNNGV. This CDR3 has 15 amino acids. V gave up 1 base and J gave up 4 bases, with 13 bases separating them. The CDR3 sequence: CASSLVGGGGTEAFS. The CDR3 DNA is TGTGCCAGCAGCTTAGTCGGCGGGGGGGGCACTGAAGCTTTCTCC.

This clonotype has ten or more counts. The CDR3 protein is CSADSGYEQYF. CDR3 in DNA: TGCAGTGCCGATTCAGGGTACGAGCAGTACTTC. V usage is TRBV20-1 and J usage is TRBJ2-7, with D possibly TRBD1 on 5 matching bases. The CDR3 has 11 amino acids. CDR1 DFQATT and CDR2 SNEGSKA come from the germline V gene (reference sequence). Trimming removed 6 bases at V and 4 bases at J, with 10 bases between.

The rearrangement joins TRBV30 to TRBJ2-2; D is undetermined. The germline V and J ends were trimmed by 2 bases and 7 bases, with 5 bases remaining between them. This CDR3 region has 11 residues. The germline gives CDR1 GTSNPN, CDR2 SVGIG (reference sequence). The CDR3 sequence is CAWSRHGELFF. For the CDR3, the DNA is TGTGCCTGGAGTCGGCACGGGGAGCTGTTTTTT.

The V gene is TRBV5-1, the J gene TRBJ2-3; 7 bases line up with TRBD2. The CDR3 length is 17 residues. In germline, CDR1 is SGHRS, CDR2 YFSETQ. V was clipped by 1 base and J by 4 bases; unmatched bases: 12. CDR3 sequence (DNA): TGCGCCAGCAGCTTGTATGCGGGAGTAGGTTTCGCAGATACGCAGTATTTT. Translation gives CASSLYAGVGFADTQYF.

The table lists this clonotype with many counts. The chain combines TRBV3-1 with TRBJ2-1, with D tentatively TRBD1 or TRBD2 (5 bases each). The germline V and J ends were trimmed by 4 bases and 3 bases, with 13 bases remaining between them. There are 15 residues in the CDR3. The germline V gene encodes CDR1 LGHDT and CDR2 YNNKEL (reference sequence). CDR3 nucleotide sequence: TGTGCCAGCAGCCCTCCGAGGGGCGGCTACAATGAGCAGTTCTTC. Protein product: CASSPPRGGYNEQFF.

The chain employs TRBV18 and TRBJ2-1, with D perhaps assigned TRBD1 or TRBD2 (5 bases each). Germline CDR1 KGHSH, CDR2 LQKENI. The CDR3 is made up of 13 amino acids. The germline V and J ends were trimmed by 3 bases and 8 bases, with 11 bases remaining between them. The CDR3 DNA reads as TGTGCCAGCTCACCTAGGGGTAGCGATGAGCAGTTCTTC. Amino acids: CASSPRGSDEQFF.

Many counts were recorded for this clonotype. V and J are TRBV29-1 and TRBJ2-7; maybe TRBD1 (5 bases). Trimming pared 0 bases from V and 6 bases from J, leaving 12 bases between. This CDR3 comprises 13 residues. The germline CDR1 and CDR2 sequences are SQVTM and ANQGSEA. CDR3 sequence reads: CSVEDYQGAEQYF. CDR3 bases: TGCAGCGTTGAAGATTATCAAGGGGCCGAGCAGTACTTC.

This clonotype appeared a few times. CDR3 residues: CASGGDGTQYF. For the CDR3, the DNA is TGCGCCAGCGGAGGGGACGGTACGCAGTATTTT. This sequence joins TRBV4-1 and TRBJ2-3; D is possibly TRBD2 (6 bases). Deletions cut 8 bases from V and 8 bases from J, with 11 bases between. The CDR3 consists of 11 residues. Germline V gives CDR1 MGHRA, CDR2 YSYEKL.

There are many counts of this clonotype. The chain uses TRBV15 and TRBJ1-4; D gene unclear. CDR3 length: 15 amino acids. The V end lost 0 bases, the J end lost 6 bases, and 11 bases lay between the germline ends. Germline V gene lookup returns CDR1 LNHNV and CDR2 YYDKDF (reference sequence). The CDR3 here is CATSRDRAVDEKLFF. CDR3 DNA: TGTGCCACCAGCAGAGACCGGGCAGTGGATGAAAAACTGTTTTTT.

The chain has TRBV5-1 and TRBJ2-5, with 12 bases identical to TRBD2. V trimming: 4 bases; J trimming: 5 bases; junction bases outside the gene matches: 12. The CDR3 has 17 residues. Germline CDR1 and CDR2: SGHRS and YFSETQ. Written as DNA, the CDR3 is TGCGCCAGCAGCCTGCTCAACCCTAGCGGGGGGGCGGAGACCCAGTACTTC. Translated, it gives CASSLLNPSGGAETQYF.

This chain connects TRBV6-9 to TRBJ2-6; D gene uncertain. V lost 3 bases to trimming and J lost 0 bases, with 9 bases between them. Germline V gives CDR1 MNHGY, CDR2 SVAAGI. The CDR3 has 16 residues. CDR3 DNA sequence: TGTGCCAGCAGTTACTCCGGCAGCTCTGGGGCCAACGTCCTGACTTTC. Translating gives CASSYSGSSGANVLTF.

This clonotype occurred many times. This chain uses TRBV15 with TRBJ2-5; D may be TRBD1 or TRBD2 (5 bases each). The V gene lost 6 bases and the J gene lost 1 base, with 18 bases spanning the gap. CDR3 length: 16 residues. Germline loops: CDR1 LNHNV, CDR2 YYDKDF (reference sequence). The CDR3 nucleotides are TGTGCCACCAGTACCCCCCAGGGAGCGGTCCAAGAGACCCAGTACTTC. Protein sequence: CATSTPQGAVQETQYF.

This clonotype was picked up many times. The chain joins TRBV7-8 to TRBJ2-7; 10 positions match TRBD2. The V segment lost 10 bases and the J segment 6 bases; nucleotides outside the gene matches: 6. The CDR3 covers 12 residues. Germline V gives CDR1 SGHVS, CDR2 FQNEAQ. Here the CDR3 DNA reads TGTGCCACATCTAGCGGGGGTAGCGAGCAGTACTTC. Protein sequence: CATSSGGSEQYF.

This clonotype was found many times. The V gene is TRBV18, the J gene TRBJ1-2, with D perhaps TRBD1 (5 bases). The V gene lost 3 bases and the J gene lost 3 bases, with 8 bases spanning the gap. Germline CDR1 KGHSH, CDR2 LQKENI. There are 13 residues in the CDR3. The CDR3 DNA reads TGTGCCAGCTCACCCATGGGGGACTATGGCTACACCTTC. This gives the protein CASSPMGDYGYTF. Looking up the rest from reference TRBV18 and TRBJ1-2 gives the full variable domain: NAGVMQNPRHLVRRRGQEARLRCSPMKGHSHVYWYRQLPEEGLKFMVYLQKENIIDESGMPKERFSAEFPKEGPSILRIQQVVRGDSAAYFCASSPMGDYGYTFGSGTRLTVV.

This clonotype was counted ten times or more. The gene calls are TRBV5-1 and TRBJ2-1, with TRBD1 identical over 9 bases. The germline CDR1 and CDR2 sequences are SGHRS and YFSETQ. V lost 2 bases to trimming and J lost 9 bases; unmatched junction nucleotides: 9. This CDR3 has 15 residues. CDR3 protein: CASSLSGQGMSEQFF. CDR3 sequence (DNA): TGCGCCAGCAGCTTATCGGGACAGGGAATGAGTGAGCAGTTCTTC. The full variable domain, in which reference TRBV5-1 and TRBJ2-1 provide the parts outside the CDR3, is KAGVTQTPRYLIKTRGQQVTLSCSPISGHRSVSWYQQTPGQGLQFLFEYFSETQRNKGNFPGRFSGRQFSNSRSEMNVSTLELGDSALYLCASSLSGQGMSEQFFGPGTRLTVL.

This clonotype was recorded at least ten times. The chain employs TRBV7-2 and TRBJ2-7, with D maybe TRBD1 (6 bases). The V end was cut by 2 bases, the J end by 4 bases, with 18 bases between. The CDR3 has 16 residues. Germline loops: CDR1 SGHTA, CDR2 FQGNSA. The CDR3 region is CASSLLGTTGRYEQYF. CDR3 sequence (DNA): TGTGCCAGCAGCTTATTGGGGACCACAGGGCGGTACGAGCAGTACTTC.

This clonotype came up a few times. The CDR3: CASRAGTSNEKLFF. In DNA, the CDR3 is TGTGCCAGCAGGGCCGGGACTTCTAATGAAAAACTGTTTTTT. The V gene is TRBV2, the J gene TRBJ1-4; D may be TRBD1 (5 bases). V lost 6 bases and J lost 3, with 11 bases in between. The CDR3 spans 14 residues. Germline CDR1 is SNHLY and CDR2 is FYNNEI.

A few counts support this clonotype. The chain recombines TRBV19 with TRBJ2-1; 8 nucleotides line up with TRBD1. There are 17 residues in the CDR3. From germline, CDR1 is LNHDA and CDR2 SQIVND (reference sequence). With V trimmed by 5 bases and J by 2 bases, 11 bases remained unmatched. CDR3 region: CASSPLGDRNPYNEQFF. CDR3 DNA: TGTGCCAGTAGTCCCTTGGGGGACAGGAACCCCTACAATGAGCAGTTCTTC.

The table lists this clonotype with many counts. V gene TRBV18 combines with J gene TRBJ1-4; 8 bases align to TRBD1. The CDR3 extends over 16 amino acids. Germline CDR1 reads KGHSH; CDR2 reads LQKENI. Trimming removed 4 bases from V and 3 bases from J; junction bases left unmatched: 7. CDR3 sequence (DNA): TGTGCCAGCTCACAGGGCCAGGGGGCTGCTAATGAAAAACTGTTTTTT. Its protein product is CASSQGQGAANEKLFF.

About this clonotype itself: With a far larger clone one base away, a read error is the likely cause. The chain combines TRBV2 with TRBJ2-3; D uncertain. The end of the DNA fits TRBJ2-5 better, so the J call may be wrong. This CDR3 is 16 amino acids long. Germline assignment: CDR1 SNHLY and CDR2 FYNNEI. This CDR3 is CASSEARMEVEGTQYF. The CDR3 DNA sequence: TGTGCCAGCAGTGAAGCGCGGATGGAAGTTGAAGGGACCCAGTACTTC.

This sequence joins TRBV12-3 or TRBV12-4 and TRBJ1-1; no clear D. This CDR3 is 11 amino acids long. Trimming took 0 bases from V and 10 from J, leaving 6 bases between them. The CDR3 region is CASSLAGIAFF. Here the CDR3 DNA reads TGTGCCAGCAGTTTAGCGGGAATAGCTTTCTTT.

This clonotype was detected many times. V and J are TRBV2 and TRBJ2-5; the D gene is possibly TRBD2 (5 bases). CDR3 length: 15 amino acids. Trimming removed 6 bases at V and 2 bases at J, with 16 bases between. The germline CDR1 and CDR2 sequences are SNHLY and FYNNEI. In DNA form, the CDR3 reads TGTGCCAGCAGGGCCCCCGGGATCCCTCAAGAGACCCAGTACTTC. This codes for CASRAPGIPQETQYF.

Points on this clonotype: With only one base between it and a far larger clone, this is likely a read error. This chain connects TRBV28 to TRBJ2-5; D unclear. Trimming cost V 5 bases and J 11 bases, with 18 bases left between them. Germline V gene sequence: CDR1 MDHEN, CDR2 SYDVKM. The CDR3 consists of 13 residues. CDR3 coding DNA: TGTGCCAGCAGTCTCTCACAGAGCAATGAGCAGTACTTC. Its translation is CASSLSQSNEQYF.

The genes are TRBV19 and TRBJ2-7; 7 bases line up with TRBD2. After removal of 4 bases from V and 3 bases from J, the junction contained 3 bases not matched to a gene. Germline V gives CDR1 LNHDA, CDR2 SQIVND (reference sequence). The CDR3 has 13 amino acids. Written as DNA, the CDR3 is TGTGCCAGTAGTACGGGACTAAACTACGAGCAGTACTTC. Its protein product is CASSTGLNYEQYF.

A remark on this clonotype: At one end, the junction sequence differs from germline, possibly due to a read error. The chain is built from TRBV5-1 and TRBJ1-2; 11 bases line up with TRBD1. The CDR3 runs to 15 residues. Germline V CDR1 and CDR2: SGHRS, YFSETQ. For the CDR3, the DNA is TGTGCCAGCAGCGCTAGGACAGGGGGCGTAGATGGCTACACCTTC. Protein product: CASSARTGGVDGYTF.

This clonotype occurred many times. V gene TRBV7-2 combines with J gene TRBJ2-3, with 8 bases lining up with TRBD2. The germline CDR1 and CDR2 sequences are SGHTA and FQGNSA. V lost 4 bases to trimming and J lost 0 bases; unmatched junction nucleotides: 15. CDR3 length equals 19 residues. The CDR3: CASSYGLGSGGTSTDTQYF. CDR3 in DNA: TGTGCCAGCAGCTATGGCTTGGGGAGCGGGGGAACTAGCACAGATACGCAGTATTTT.

The sample holds a few counts of this clonotype. A much larger clone lies one base from this, so it may be a read error. The CDR3 loop is CASSWAGGADNEKLFF. The CDR3 DNA follows: TGTGCCAGCAGCTGGGCAGGGGGCGCGGATAATGAAAAACTGTTTTTT. This rearrangement joins TRBV7-2 to TRBJ1-4, with 8 bases matching TRBD1. Trimming at V came to 4 bases and at J to 4 bases, leaving 8 bases not matched to a gene. Germline V CDR1 and CDR2: SGHTA, FQGNSA. The CDR3 has 16 residues.

In regard to this clonotype: A read error is likely here: a far larger clone is one base away. The rearrangement uses TRBV30 and TRBJ2-7; 9 nucleotides match TRBD1. The CDR3 totals 12 residues. Germline V lookup: CDR1 GTSNPN, CDR2 SVGIG (reference sequence). The junction had 2 bases not matched to a gene; V was cut back by 8 bases and J by 0 bases. The chain's CDR3 is CAGGQGSYEQYF. The CDR3 bases are TGTGCCGGGGGACAGGGCTCCTACGAGCAGTACTTC.

This clonotype occurred many times. The gene calls are TRBV6-2 or TRBV6-3 and TRBJ2-1; tentative D call: TRBD1 (6 bases). This CDR3 spans 16 amino acids. Germline V gene sequence: CDR1 MNHEY, CDR2 SVGEGT. The ends were cut back, 0 bases at V and 7 bases at J, with 16 bases in the middle. CDR3 residues: CASSYSKTGPVNEQFF. DNA of the CDR3: TGTGCCAGCAGTTACTCCAAGACAGGCCCTGTAAATGAGCAGTTCTTC.

This clonotype was seen ten or more times. The chain couples TRBV7-2 to TRBJ1-4; D uncertain. This CDR3 contains 15 residues. The V end was cut by 5 bases, the J end by 5 bases, with 15 bases between. Germline assignment: CDR1 SGHTA and CDR2 FQGNSA. The CDR3, as DNA: TGTGCCAGCAGCCTTAGGATCGCCGAGAATGAAAAACTGTTTTTT. It yields the protein CASSLRIAENEKLFF.

The rearrangement joins TRBV20-1 to TRBJ2-2; D is unclear. CDR1 DFQATT and CDR2 SNEGSKA come from the germline V gene (reference sequence). The length of the CDR3 is 13 residues. With 6 bases removed from V and 1 base from J, the gap between germline ends came to 9 bases. CDR3 loop: CSAQSVNTGELFF. The CDR3 DNA sequence: TGCAGTGCCCAATCTGTGAACACCGGGGAGCTGTTTTTT.